These 20 T cell receptor beta chains were all obtained from the same sample, sequenced in a study of shared clonotypes between healthy human individuals. Only in-frame clones appear in the TCRdb table, and some are missing; sequencing was by immunoSEQ multiplex PCR. The table has over a million clones, 95% to 99% seen once; the top ten hold approximately 0.44%. Sequenced sample: naive CD4+ T cells sorted from blood. Subset denoted: CD45RA+ positively selected. The origin of the receptors is a young man in good health.

The chain has TRBV7-9 and TRBJ2-7; 8 nucleotides line up with TRBD2. The V gene end was trimmed by 5 bases and the J gene end by 2 bases; junction bases not matched to a gene: 8. The CDR3 runs to 15 residues. The V gene's germline CDR1 is SEHNR and CDR2 FQNEAQ (reference sequence). The CDR3 DNA follows: TGTGCCAGCAGCCCTGGACTAGCCCGCACCTACGAGCAGTACTTC. Protein product: CASSPGLARTYEQYF.

The chain employs TRBV5-1 and TRBJ2-4, with a weak D call TRBD1 (6 bases). The CDR3 spans 16 residues. V lost 4 bases to trimming and J lost 5 bases, with 19 bases between them. In germline, CDR1 is SGHRS, CDR2 YFSETQ. Here the CDR3 DNA reads TGCGCCAGCAGCCGAAACGGAGCAGGGGCCGAAAACATTCAGTACTTC. Encoded protein: CASSRNGAGAENIQYF.

Turning to this clone: Other DNA sequences in this specimen translate into the identical CDR3. The chain joins TRBV18 to TRBJ2-7; possible D gene TRBD2, 6 bases. V was trimmed by 3 bases and J by 3 bases, leaving 9 bases between them. CDR3 length: 13 residues. Germline loops: CDR1 KGHSH, CDR2 LQKENI. The CDR3 DNA is TGTGCCAGCTCACCTCCCGGGGGCTACGAGCAGTACTTC. This encodes CASSPPGGYEQYF.

The chain uses TRBV29-1 and TRBJ2-7, with D perhaps TRBD1 (5 bases). This CDR3 region has 14 residues. CDR1 is SQVTM and CDR2 is ANQGSEA in the germline V gene. Trimming removed 5 bases at V and 0 bases at J, with 14 bases between. The CDR3 is CSVQQAHSSYEQYF. In DNA form, the CDR3 reads TGCAGCGTTCAACAGGCCCACTCCTCCTACGAGCAGTACTTC.

This sequence joins TRBV6-6 and TRBJ2-7, with TRBD1 identical over 9 bases. The CDR3 runs 15 residues. From germline, CDR1 is MNHNY and CDR2 SVGAGI (reference sequence). J gave up 1 base and V 2 bases, and 3 bases lay outside the gene matches. The DNA of the CDR3 is TGTGCCAGCAGTTACGAAGGACAGGGGTCCTACGAGCAGTACTTC. Translation gives CASSYEGQGSYEQYF.

The chain uses TRBV7-9 and TRBJ1-3; tentatively, D is TRBD1 (5 bases). The CDR3 spans 16 residues. CDR1 is SEHNR and CDR2 is FQNEAQ in the germline V gene (reference sequence). V was pared by 5 bases and J by 0 bases, with 14 bases between. CDR3 nucleotides: TGTGCCAGCAGCACCTGGGACGGGGACTCTGGAAACACCATATATTTT. Protein: CASSTWDGDSGNTIYF.

With regard to this clone: The same CDR3 can be traced to other DNA sequences in this sample. This chain joins TRBV6-5 and TRBJ2-5; weak D call: TRBD1 (5 bases). From germline, CDR1 is MNHEY and CDR2 SVGAGI. The length of the CDR3 is 11 residues. Deletions cut 5 bases from V and 5 bases from J, with 6 bases between. CDR3 sequence (DNA): TGTGCCAGCAGTAGGGGTGAGACCCAGTACTTC. Its protein product is CASSRGETQYF.

The gene calls are TRBV29-1 and TRBJ2-5; tentatively, D is TRBD1 (6 bases). Germline CDR1 and CDR2: SQVTM and ANQGSEA. The CDR3 runs 14 residues. The V and J ends lost 3 bases and 4 bases respectively, with 15 bases between them. DNA for the CDR3: TGCAGCGTTGATAGAAATTTAGGGGGAGAGACCCAGTACTTC. Translated: CSVDRNLGGETQYF. Using reference TRBV29-1 and TRBJ2-5 for the parts outside the CDR3, the full variable domain is SAVISQKPSRDICQRGTSLTIQCQVDSQVTMMFWYRQQPGQSLTLIATANQGSEATYESGFVIDKFPISRPNLTFSTLTVSNMSPEDSSIYLCSVDRNLGGETQYFGPGTRLLVL.

This clone was observed once. The chain joins TRBV7-6 to TRBJ2-2; D is unclear. The CDR3 has 14 residues. With 1 base removed from V and 4 bases from J, the gap between germline ends came to 7 bases. CDR1 and CDR2 (germline): SGHVS, FNYEAQ. The CDR3 sequence is CASSLVWGTGELFF. DNA of the CDR3: TGTGCCAGCAGCTTAGTATGGGGCACCGGGGAGCTGTTTTTT.

This rearrangement joins TRBV4-2 to TRBJ1-2, with D perhaps matching TRBD1 (6 bases). The CDR3 length is 15 residues. The germline V gene has CDR1 LGHNA and CDR2 YNFKEQ. V shed 0 bases and J shed 6 bases, with 14 bases lying between them. CDR3 coding DNA: TGTGCCAGCAGCCAAGATCCCCATCCAGGGGATGGCTACACCTTC. Its translation is CASSQDPHPGDGYTF.

The V and J genes are TRBV30 and TRBJ2-1, with D perhaps being TRBD1 or TRBD2 (5 bases each). Trimming removed 4 bases from V and 10 bases from J, with 11 bases in between. Germline CDR1 and CDR2: GTSNPN and SVGIG (reference sequence). CDR3 length: 11 residues. CDR3 sequence: CAWTIRDEQFF. CDR3 sequence (DNA): TGTGCCTGGACCATCCGGGACGAGCAGTTCTTC.

Here the CDR3 DNA reads TGTGCCAGCAGGGGGGGGACCTCCTACGAGCAGTACTTC. Its translation is CASRGGTSYEQYF. The chain recombines TRBV2 with TRBJ2-7; 7 nucleotides match TRBD2. CDR1 and CDR2 from the germline V gene are SNHLY and FYNNEI. After removal of 6 bases from V and 0 bases from J, the junction contained 2 bases not matched to a gene. There are 13 residues in the CDR3. The full variable domain, completed using reference TRBV2 and TRBJ2-7, is EPEVTQTPSHQVTQMGQEVILRCVPISNHLYFYWYRQILGQKVEFLVSFYNNEISEKSEIFDDQFSVERPDGSNFTLKIRSTKLEDSAMYFCASRGGTSYEQYFGPGTRLTVT.

This chain joins TRBV5-1 and TRBJ1-3, with D unclear. Trimming stripped 0 bases from V and 0 bases from J, with 10 bases between. Germline V gene lookup returns CDR1 SGHRS and CDR2 YFSETQ. This CDR3 has 16 residues. CDR3 nucleotides: TGCGCCAGCAGCTTGGGCGTGCAGAACTCTGGAAACACCATATATTTT. Amino acid sequence: CASSLGVQNSGNTIYF.

The rearrangement uses TRBV7-2 and TRBJ1-1, with D possibly matching TRBD1 (5 bases). With 1 base removed from V and 0 bases from J, the gap between germline ends came to 9 bases. The CDR3 has 15 amino acids. Germline values: CDR1 SGHTA, CDR2 FQGNSA. CDR3 bases: TGTGCCAGCAGCTTAGAGGTGACAGTGAACACTGAAGCTTTCTTT. This translates into CASSLEVTVNTEAFF.

The chain recombines TRBV9 with TRBJ2-7, with D maybe TRBD1 (6 bases). The V gene lost 0 bases and the J gene lost 3 bases, with 19 bases spanning the gap. The CDR3 extends over 17 amino acids. CDR1 is SGDLS and CDR2 is YYNGEE in the germline V gene. CDR3 loop: CASSVGSRTSGDYEQYF. CDR3 nucleotides: TGTGCCAGCAGCGTAGGATCACGGACGTCAGGGGACTACGAGCAGTACTTC.

The chain carries TRBV5-6 and TRBJ1-2; tentatively, D is TRBD1 (5 bases). The CDR3 sequence is 17 residues long. V gave up 4 bases and J gave up 6 bases, with 25 bases separating them. Germline V CDR1 and CDR2: SGHDT, YYEEEE. This CDR3 reads CASSPVPGTGTSHGYTF. CDR3 nucleotides: TGTGCCAGCAGCCCAGTGCCCGGGACGGGGACCTCTCATGGCTACACCTTC. Drawing the rest from reference TRBV5-6 and TRBJ1-2, the complete variable domain is DAGVTQSPTHLIKTRGQQVTLRCSPKSGHDTVSWYQQALGQGPQFIFQYYEEEERQRGNFPDRFSGHQFPNYSSELNVNALLLGDSALYLCASSPVPGTGTSHGYTFGSGTRLTVV.

The chain links TRBV6-5 to TRBJ2-4; 14 bases are a match to TRBD2. The CDR3 has 15 residues. Per germline, CDR1 MNHEY and CDR2 SVGAGI. V shed 6 bases, J shed 6 bases, and the junction held 4 bases outside the gene matches. The CDR3 nucleotides read TGTGCCAGCAGCAAGACTAGCGGGAGGGTAAACATTCAGTACTTC. Translation: CASSKTSGRVNIQYF.

This clone is a singleton in its sample. This chain links TRBV29-1 with TRBJ2-1; 7 bases align to TRBD2. Germline values: CDR1 SQVTM, CDR2 ANQGSEA. This CDR3 comprises 16 residues. After removal of 3 bases from V and 5 bases from J, the junction contained 13 bases not matched to a gene. CDR3 protein: CSVESWAGVENNEQFF. The CDR3 DNA is TGCAGCGTTGAGAGTTGGGCGGGAGTGGAGAACAATGAGCAGTTCTTC.

This chain uses TRBV11-2 with TRBJ2-2; unclear D gene. V was trimmed by 1 base and J by 1 base, leaving 4 bases between them. The CDR3 runs to 14 residues. The germline CDR1 and CDR2 sequences are SGHAT and FQNNGV. In DNA form, the CDR3 reads TGTGCCAGCAGCTTAGGGATGAACACCGGGGAGCTGTTTTTT. It is translated as CASSLGMNTGELFF.

The CDR3 reads CASSPIMANEKLFF. In DNA form, the CDR3 reads TGTGCCAGCTCACCAATAATGGCTAATGAAAAACTGTTTTTT. V gene TRBV18 combines with J gene TRBJ1-4, with D uncertain. Per the germline V gene, CDR1 is KGHSH and CDR2 is LQKENI. Trimming shortened V by 2 bases and J by 3 bases, and 7 bases separated the two germline ends. The CDR3 contains 14 residues.